The clone carrying this T cell receptor beta chain came up a few times. Antigen unknown. This sample is drawn from a study of identical twins. Findings and caveats of the study: Within beta out-of-frame sequences, the excess sharing observed between twins was weaker. Abundant beta clonotypes from cord blood bore fewer insertions; memory repertoires lacked this pattern. Conclusions came from cross-sectional statistical analysis, not from following the same donors.

TCRdb redid the calling of the 5' RACE reads with MiXCR, one entry per CDR3 protein. Among around 340,000 distinct CDR3 sequences listed, roughly 12% were seen once. Trimming took off 1 base at V and 2 bases at J, with 17 bases between the two ends. This CDR3 has 16 residues. Germline V gives CDR1 DFQATT, CDR2 SNEGSKA (reference sequence). The sample was also reused in another study, on yellow fever vaccine responses in identical twins.

The chain carries TRBV20-1 and TRBJ1-1; possibly TRBD1 for D (6 bases). This receptor was obtained from a woman aged 18-29 years in good health. The material sequenced was CD8+ T cells sorted from blood. The CDR3 is CSARAGAVPINTEAFF. As DNA, the CDR3 is TGCAGTGCTAGAGCAGGGGCGGTTCCCATAAACACTGAAGCTTTCTTT.